A selection of T cell receptor beta chains follows, all from one sample in a study of T cell repertoires in cytomegalovirus infection. Their specific antigens are unknown. TCRdb used MiXCR to reprocess the reads, holding one entry per CDR3 protein. The sample records a few hundred thousand distinct CDR3 sequences, roughly a third being singletons. The input for sequencing was cultured PBMCs, taken from culture after CMV antigen stimulation. All receptors derive from a human donor in good health (CMV status not recorded). Some clones in this sample may be carry-over from other donors' samples. Each CDR3 is given with its conserved first and last residue.

V gene: TRBV6-1; CDR3 protein: CASKAAANTGELFF
V gene: TRBV6-6; CDR3 protein: CASRYSNQPQHF
V gene: TRBV19; CDR3 protein: CAAAGGQPQHF
V gene: TRBV28; CDR3 protein: CATQGGYAGAKNEQYF
V gene: TRBV7-9; CDR3 protein: CASSLIQSSYNEQFF
V gene: TRBV7-2; CDR3 protein: CASSLPSGGEQYF
V gene: TRBV7-9; CDR3 protein: CASSPARLRRMNTEAFF
V gene: TRBV9; CDR3 protein: CASGTEGTSYNEQFF
V gene: TRBV28; CDR3 protein: CASSLFSGGASNQPQHF
V gene: TRBV28; CDR3 protein: CASSLFLGLSRGTNQETQYF
V gene: TRBV5-1; CDR3 protein: CASSVGWVSSTEAFF
V gene: TRBV11-2; CDR3 protein: CASSLEQNGNTQYF
V gene: TRBV11-2; CDR3 protein: CASSLVGGTAYNEQFF
V gene: TRBV7-2; CDR3 protein: CASSGSYNSPLHF
V gene: TRBV5-1; CDR3 protein: CASSAPGTSGTGGYNEQFF
V gene: TRBV7-2; CDR3 protein: CASRAGTGGSEAFF
V gene: TRBV7-2; CDR3 protein: CASSLVTAEAFF
V gene: TRBV12-3/TRBV12-4; CDR3 protein: CASSRDRGYTGELFF
V gene: TRBV12-3/TRBV12-4; CDR3 protein: CASSLDHQETQYF
V gene: TRBV5-1; CDR3 protein: CASSLGNFNTGELFF
V gene: TRBV28; CDR3 protein: CASSPTSGRDPLPYEQYF
V gene: TRBV7-4; CDR3 protein: CASSSPGRSYEQYF
V gene: TRBV7-8; CDR3 protein: CASSVSGTRLTVEQFF
V gene: TRBV7-6; CDR3 protein: CASSASVGLAYEQYF
V gene: TRBV28; CDR3 protein: CASSSGQGYQPQHF
V gene: TRBV7-2; CDR3 protein: CASSPRQGANQPQHF
V gene: TRBV18; CDR3 protein: CASSPRGGLADQEQFF
V gene: TRBV7-3; CDR3 protein: CASSFDGIGGELFF
V gene: TRBV18; CDR3 protein: CASSNPDTQYF
V gene: TRBV7-4; CDR3 protein: CASSSRIASNEQFF
V gene: TRBV14; CDR3 protein: CASSQESWGTYGYTF
V gene: TRBV20-1; CDR3 protein: CSASGIGSGANVLTF
V gene: TRBV12-3/TRBV12-4; CDR3 protein: CASSSAGHYGYTF
V gene: TRBV7-9; CDR3 protein: CASIAVVGTEAFF
V gene: TRBV12-3/TRBV12-4; CDR3 protein: CASSNGGRAFF
V gene: TRBV12-3/TRBV12-4; CDR3 protein: CASSPQGSESPLHF
V gene: TRBV7-2; CDR3 protein: CASSLEYSNTEAFF
V gene: TRBV20-1; CDR3 protein: CSARDRASGMGEQFF
V gene: TRBV7-9; CDR3 protein: CASSLRIPAGPTDIQYF
V gene: TRBV2; CDR3 protein: CASRGLAGTYEQYF
V gene: TRBV4-2; CDR3 protein: CASSQGLAGHNEQFF
V gene: TRBV7-2; CDR3 protein: CASSLDSGRIQETQYF
V gene: TRBV4-1; CDR3 protein: CASSQVAGLAKNIQYF
V gene: TRBV4-1; CDR3 protein: CASSQEHLSGRARTDTQYF
V gene: TRBV10-3; CDR3 protein: CAIRGTSGSSYEQYF
V gene: TRBV5-4; CDR3 protein: CASSPPGTGGDYGYTF
V gene: TRBV28; CDR3 protein: CASDRGGLAGGHQGEQFF
V gene: TRBV7-9; CDR3 protein: CASSIRSVNTEAFF
V gene: TRBV4-1; CDR3 protein: CASSQVPAPDRGYEQYF
V gene: TRBV7-9; CDR3 protein: CASSSTYPTQETQYF
V gene: TRBV6-2/TRBV6-3; CDR3 protein: CASSYAPPNGYTF
V gene: TRBV7-6; CDR3 protein: CASSLGQGSAYNEQFF
V gene: TRBV12-3/TRBV12-4; CDR3 protein: CASSRQAQETQYF
V gene: TRBV7-8; CDR3 protein: CASSLVTLANGELFF
V gene: TRBV7-2; CDR3 protein: CASSLRGWGGPTQETQYF
V gene: TRBV7-2; CDR3 protein: CASSLAMGLAKNIQYF
V gene: TRBV12-5; CDR3 protein: CASGLVGGLFNEQFF